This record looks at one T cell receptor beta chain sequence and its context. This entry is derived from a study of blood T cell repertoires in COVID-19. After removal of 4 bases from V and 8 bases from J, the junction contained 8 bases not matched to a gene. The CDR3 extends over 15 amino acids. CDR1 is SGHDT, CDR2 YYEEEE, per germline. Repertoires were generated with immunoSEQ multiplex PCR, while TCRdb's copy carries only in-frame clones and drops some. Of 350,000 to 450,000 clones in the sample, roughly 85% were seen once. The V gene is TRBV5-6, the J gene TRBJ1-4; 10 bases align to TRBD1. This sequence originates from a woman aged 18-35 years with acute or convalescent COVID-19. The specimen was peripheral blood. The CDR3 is CASSAGTGVREKLFF. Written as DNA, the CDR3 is TGTGCCAGCAGCGCCGGGACAGGGGTTCGAGAAAAACTGTTTTTT.